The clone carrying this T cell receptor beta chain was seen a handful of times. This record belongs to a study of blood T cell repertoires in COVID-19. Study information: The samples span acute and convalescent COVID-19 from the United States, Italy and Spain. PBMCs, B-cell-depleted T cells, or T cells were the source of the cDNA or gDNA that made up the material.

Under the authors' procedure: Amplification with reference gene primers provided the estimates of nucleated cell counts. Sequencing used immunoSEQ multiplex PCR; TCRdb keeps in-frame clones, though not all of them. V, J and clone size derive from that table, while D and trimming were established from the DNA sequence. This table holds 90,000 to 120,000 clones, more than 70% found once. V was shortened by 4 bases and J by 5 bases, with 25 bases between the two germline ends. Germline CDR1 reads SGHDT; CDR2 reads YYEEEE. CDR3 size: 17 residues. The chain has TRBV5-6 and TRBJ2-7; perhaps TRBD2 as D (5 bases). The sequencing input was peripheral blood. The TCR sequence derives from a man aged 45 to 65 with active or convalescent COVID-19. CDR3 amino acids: CASSPRIRASRSNEQYF. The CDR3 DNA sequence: TGTGCCAGCAGCCCTCGGATTAGGGCTAGCAGATCCAACGAGCAGTACTTC.